This entry lists 5 T cell receptor beta chains sequenced from one sample in a study of blood T cell repertoires in COVID-19 (dated by TCRdb to the early 2020s). Libraries were made using the immunoSEQ multiplex PCR assay. Drawn from immuneACCESS, this table holds only the in-frame rearrangements with V and J called that TCRdb kept. Clones are partly lost; checked studies trace under half to an unresolved V gene and leave the rest unexplained. For this sample there are under 250,000 clones; approximately 86% appear just once. 5.5% to 9% of the sample lies in the top ten. Specimen: peripheral blood. The receptors come from a woman between 70 and 85 years old with active or convalescent COVID-19.

This chain links TRBV5-1 with TRBJ1-1, with a possible D match to TRBD1 (6 bases). The CDR3 is 16 amino acids. The V and J ends lost 7 bases and 2 bases respectively, with 21 bases between them. CDR1 and CDR2 from the germline V gene are SGHRS and YFSETQ. CDR3 protein: CASLPNTGGSNTEAFF. In DNA, the CDR3 is TGCGCCAGCCTGCCCAACACGGGGGGCTCAAACACTGAAGCTTTCTTT.

This clone occurred a few times. The gene calls are TRBV19 and TRBJ1-5, with 8 bases aligning to TRBD1. This CDR3 has 16 residues. The germline CDR1 and CDR2 sequences are LNHDA and SQIVND (reference sequence). V lost 6 bases and J lost 3; bases outside the gene matches: 10. CDR3: CASRTSGDRPNQPQHF. The DNA of the CDR3 is TGTGCCAGTAGAACGTCGGGGGACAGGCCCAATCAGCCCCAGCATTTT.

This chain uses TRBV5-6 with TRBJ1-5; D ambiguous. Trimming stripped 0 bases from V and 6 bases from J, with 7 bases between. The CDR3 is 13 residues long. CDR1 is SGHDT, CDR2 YYEEEE, per germline. CDR3 nucleotides: TGTGCCAGCAGCTTGGGTTGGGCTCAGCCCCAGCATTTT. It specifies CASSLGWAQPQHF.

V and J are TRBV19 and TRBJ2-5; possibly TRBD1 for D (5 bases). Germline values: CDR1 LNHDA, CDR2 SQIVND (reference sequence). The V gene lost 1 base and the J gene lost 5 bases, with 14 bases spanning the gap. The CDR3 runs 15 residues. CDR3 DNA sequence: TGTGCCAGTAGTATAGTAGGCAGGGTCGCTGAGACCCAGTACTTC. It yields the protein CASSIVGRVAETQYF.

The chain combines TRBV15 with TRBJ2-5; no firm D call. Trimming took 0 bases from V and 6 from J, leaving 8 bases between them. Germline V CDR1 and CDR2: LNHNV, YYDKDF (reference sequence). CDR3 length: 13 amino acids. CDR3 sequence: CATSREREKTQYF. The CDR3 DNA reads TGTGCCACCAGCAGAGAGCGAGAGAAGACCCAGTACTTC.